Listed here are 14 T cell receptor beta chains from one sample, sequenced in a study of shared clonotypes between healthy human individuals. TCRdb's copy holds only in-frame clones and misses some; the assay was immunoSEQ multiplex PCR. The table lists 2 million to 2.5 million clones, 85% to 95% of them singletons. Material: naive CD4+ T cells from PBMCs. Regarding subset: CD45RA+ positively selected. The receptors were gathered from a man in his late teens or twenties in good health. Some clones in this sample may be carry-over from other donors' samples.

The chain is built from TRBV9 and TRBJ2-2; D gene uncertain. V was clipped by 4 bases and J by 5 bases, with 12 bases between them. The CDR3 length is 14 residues. The V gene's germline CDR1 is SGDLS and CDR2 YYNGEE. For the CDR3, the DNA is TGTGCCAGCAGCCCTGAAAGGGCTACCGGGGAGCTGTTTTTT. The encoded protein is CASSPERATGELFF.

V is TRBV15 and J is TRBJ1-5; D perhaps matches TRBD1 (5 bases). The CDR3 has 16 amino acids. The V gene lost 0 bases and the J gene lost 4 bases, with 13 bases spanning the gap. Germline V CDR1 and CDR2: LNHNV, YYDKDF (reference sequence). The CDR3 is CATSRELGTGNQPQHF. The CDR3 DNA is TGTGCCACCAGCAGAGAGTTGGGGACGGGTAATCAGCCCCAGCATTTT.

The chain combines TRBV18 with TRBJ1-1; D is uncertain. This CDR3 region has 15 residues. Germline loops: CDR1 KGHSH, CDR2 LQKENI. Trimming shortened V by 3 bases and J by 4 bases, and 15 bases separated the two germline ends. In nucleotides, the CDR3 is TGTGCCAGCTCACCTTCAACGGGCGGAGGCACTGAAGCTTTCTTT. This gives the protein CASSPSTGGGTEAFF.

This sequence joins TRBV11-1 and TRBJ2-7, with TRBD2 as a possible D gene (5 bases). Trimming removed 3 bases from V and 5 bases from J, with 5 bases in between. The CDR3 consists of 11 residues. CDR1 and CDR2 (germline): SGHAT, FQDESV (reference sequence). CDR3 residues: CASSLRDEQYF. The CDR3 region has the DNA TGTGCCAGCAGCTTGAGGGACGAGCAGTACTTC.

Comment on this clone: Other nucleotide sequences in the sample specify the same CDR3. This chain links TRBV11-3 with TRBJ2-2, with a tentative D call TRBD2 (5 bases). The V and J ends lost 0 bases and 1 base respectively, with 6 bases between them. Germline loops: CDR1 SGHNT, CDR2 YENEEA. The CDR3 runs to 15 residues. The CDR3 spells CASSLDRGNTGELFF. CDR3 nucleotides: TGTGCCAGCAGCTTAGATCGGGGGAACACCGGGGAGCTGTTTTTT.

This sequence joins TRBV27 and TRBJ2-5, with D unresolved. The CDR3 loop spans 13 amino acids. V shed 0 bases and J shed 7 bases, with 9 bases lying between them. Germline CDR1 MNHEY, CDR2 SMNVEV (reference sequence). The CDR3 coding sequence is TGTGCCAGCAGTTTATCACCCCTAGGGACCCAGTACTTC. Translating it yields CASSLSPLGTQYF.

The V gene is TRBV27, the J gene TRBJ1-1; weak D call: TRBD1 (5 bases). The CDR3 totals 12 residues. Trimming removed 1 base from V and 7 bases from J, with 7 bases in between. Germline V gives CDR1 MNHEY, CDR2 SMNVEV (reference sequence). CDR3 region: CASSLLQGEAFF. The CDR3 nucleotides are TGTGCCAGCAGTTTATTGCAGGGTGAAGCTTTCTTT.

The chain recombines TRBV27 with TRBJ1-1; TRBD1 matches at 7 bases. V gave up 1 base and J gave up 4 bases; unmatched junction bases: 12. CDR1 is MNHEY, CDR2 SMNVEV, per germline (reference sequence). The CDR3 is 17 residues long. Here the CDR3 DNA reads TGTGCCAGCAGTTTATTTTGGGGGACAGCTGGTAGCACTGAAGCTTTCTTT. Translation: CASSLFWGTAGSTEAFF.

The J gene is TRBJ1-2, the V gene TRBV7-9; perhaps TRBD1 as D (6 bases). Germline V gene sequence: CDR1 SEHNR, CDR2 FQNEAQ (reference sequence). CDR3 length: 14 amino acids. Trimming pared 5 bases from V and 8 bases from J, leaving 18 bases between. CDR3 loop: CASSPGPRGRGYTF. The CDR3 region has the DNA TGTGCCAGCAGCCCAGGGCCCAGGGGACGAGGCTACACCTTC. Complete variable domain (other parts from reference TRBV7-9 and TRBJ1-2): DTGVSQNPRHKITKRGQNVTFRCDPISEHNRLYWYRQTLGQGPEFLTYFQNEAQLEKSRLLSDRFSAERPKGSFSTLEIQRTEQGDSAMYLCASSPGPRGRGYTFGSGTRLTVV.

The chain is built from TRBV30 and TRBJ2-1, with D uncertain. CDR3 length equals 11 residues. The germline V and J ends were trimmed by 2 bases and 10 bases, with 9 bases remaining between them. Per the germline V gene, CDR1 is GTSNPN and CDR2 is SVGIG (reference sequence). Here the CDR3 DNA reads TGTGCCTGGAGTAGAGAGAACGAGCAGTTCTTC. This codes for CAWSRENEQFF.

The gene calls are TRBV6-5 and TRBJ2-3, with 8 bases matching TRBD1. Germline V gives CDR1 MNHEY, CDR2 SVGAGI. The CDR3 is 14 amino acids. Trimming cost V 6 bases and J 5 bases; bases outside gene matches: 7. In DNA form, the CDR3 reads TGTGCCAGCAGGGGTCAACAGGGGGTAGATACGCAGTATTTT. The encoded protein is CASRGQQGVDTQYF.

This sequence joins TRBV27 and TRBJ2-5; perhaps TRBD1 as D (6 bases). Germline V gene sequence: CDR1 MNHEY, CDR2 SMNVEV (reference sequence). The CDR3 has 18 amino acids. Trimming shortened V by 0 bases and J by 3 bases, and 20 bases separated the two germline ends. The CDR3 nucleotides are TGTGCCAGCAGTTTATCAGTGCAACAGGGCATTCGGAAAGAGACCCAGTACTTC. Its protein is CASSLSVQQGIRKETQYF.

This chain connects TRBV7-2 to TRBJ2-7, with a possible D match to TRBD1 (5 bases). Trimming removed 3 bases from V and 3 bases from J, with 9 bases in between. Germline CDR1 is SGHTA and CDR2 is FQGNSA. The CDR3 is made up of 13 amino acids. This CDR3 is CASSFRGGYEQYF. CDR3 in DNA: TGTGCCAGCAGCTTTAGGGGTGGCTACGAGCAGTACTTC.

This clone was detected only once. The chain is built from TRBV7-3 and TRBJ2-5; 14 bases fit TRBD2. J lost 5 bases, V lost 5 bases, and 13 bases had no gene match. From germline, CDR1 is SGHTA and CDR2 FQGTGA. CDR3 length equals 18 residues. CDR3 amino acids: CASSPGLAGGSSGETQYF. DNA of the CDR3: TGTGCCAGCAGCCCTGGACTAGCGGGAGGCTCGAGCGGGGAGACCCAGTACTTC. The full variable domain, with the rest looked up from reference TRBV7-3 and TRBJ2-5, is GAGVSQTPSNKVTEKGKYVELRCDPISGHTALYWYRQSLGQGPEFLIYFQGTGAADDSGLPNDRFFAVRPEGSVSTLKIQRTERGDSAVYLCASSPGLAGGSSGETQYFGPGTRLLVL.